This is a list of T cell receptor beta chains from one sample in a study of blood T cell repertoires in COVID-19. The data were produced by immunoSEQ multiplex PCR, yet TCRdb's version contains in-frame clones alone and is incomplete. The sample yields around 400,000 clones, approximately 91% seen once. The specimen was PBMCs or T cells enriched from blood (not recorded which). Receptors were obtained from a middle-aged woman who had been exposed to COVID-19. The CDR3 runs from the conserved cysteine through the conserved F or W. The order of the fields is V gene, D gene, J gene, clone size, CDR3 protein, CDR3 DNA. D genes are given only for firm matches. Clone size is shown for a subset of rows, as once, few, many or a class of expanded clone.

TRBV19,TRBD1,TRBJ1-5,.,CASTQGNQPQHF,TGTGCCAGCACACAGGGGAATCAGCCCCAGCATTTT
TRBV20-1,TRBD2,TRBJ2-7,.,CSASSRASGLSYEQYF,TGCAGTGCTAGTAGTCGGGCTAGCGGTCTTTCCTACGAGCAGTACTTC
TRBV12-3/TRBV12-4,TRBD1,TRBJ1-2,few,CASSQQGFYGYTF,TGTGCCAGCAGTCAACAGGGGTTCTATGGCTACACCTTC
TRBV9,TRBD2,TRBJ2-7,.,CASSPAGDSYEQYF,TGTGCCAGCAGCCCAGCGGGGGACTCCTACGAGCAGTACTTC
TRBV14,.,TRBJ1-1,.,CASSKSLLEAFF,TGTGCCAGCAGCAAATCGCTATTAGAAGCTTTCTTT
TRBV29-1,TRBD1,TRBJ1-2,.,CSVGKAGGFGYTF,TGCAGCGTCGGAAAGGCAGGGGGCTTCGGCTACACCTTC
TRBV30,.,TRBJ1-2,.,CAWSLMGGNYGYTF,TGTGCCTGGAGTCTGATGGGGGGTAACTATGGCTACACCTTC
TRBV10-1,.,TRBJ1-1,.,CASRGEGRVNTEAFF,TGCGCCAGCAGGGGGGAGGGGCGGGTGAACACTGAAGCTTTCTTT
TRBV29-1,TRBD1,TRBJ1-5,.,CSALRGPGQPQHF,TGCAGCGCTCTCAGGGGGCCAGGTCAGCCCCAGCATTTT
TRBV15,.,TRBJ1-2,.,CATSRALPQGSSGYTF,TGTGCCACCAGCAGAGCCCTCCCGCAGGGATCTTCCGGCTACACCTTC
TRBV13,.,TRBJ1-1,.,CASSLGDAPEAFF,TGTGCCAGCAGCTTGGGAGACGCCCCTGAAGCTTTCTTT
TRBV11-2,TRBD2,TRBJ2-1,.,CASSSGGLGSLFF,TGTGCCAGCAGCAGCGGGGGCCTCGGGTCTCTGTTCTTC
TRBV3-1/TRBV3-2,TRBD2,TRBJ2-3,.,CASSQDPWAGGTTDTQYF,TGTGCCAGCAGCCAAGATCCGTGGGCGGGGGGGACTACAGATACGCAGTATTTT
TRBV12-3/TRBV12-4,.,TRBJ1-1,.,CASGGNTEAFF,TGTGCCAGCGGAGGAAACACTGAAGCTTTCTTT
TRBV7-2,TRBD1,TRBJ2-7,.,CASSFDRVASEQYF,TGTGCCAGCAGCTTTGACAGGGTAGCGTCCGAGCAGTACTTC
TRBV9,TRBD2,TRBJ2-2,.,CASSATLASNTGELFF,TGTGCCAGCAGCGCGACACTAGCGTCGAACACCGGGGAGCTGTTTTTT
TRBV7-9,TRBD1,TRBJ1-1,.,CASSFRPGGNTEAFF,TGTGCCAGCAGCTTTCGACCAGGGGGAAACACTGAAGCTTTCTTT
TRBV12-5,TRBD1,TRBJ2-6,.,CASGLVLWGTGSSGANVLTF,TGTGCTAGTGGTTTGGTACTATGGGGGACAGGGAGCTCTGGGGCCAACGTCCTGACTTTC
TRBV14,TRBD1,TRBJ2-7,.,CASSQHGTGYHYEQYF,TGTGCCAGCAGCCAACACGGGACAGGGTACCACTACGAGCAGTACTTC
TRBV10-1,TRBD1,TRBJ1-2,.,CASSEDRGRGYTF,TGCGCCAGCAGTGAAGACAGGGGCCGGGGCTACACCTTC
TRBV6-5,TRBD1,TRBJ1-1,many,CASSNRGRGTEAFF,TGTGCCAGCAGTAACAGGGGGCGAGGGACTGAAGCTTTCTTT
TRBV5-6,.,TRBJ2-7,.,CASSPWPSFSYEQYF,TGTGCCAGCAGCCCCTGGCCCTCTTTCTCCTACGAGCAGTACTTC
TRBV3-1/TRBV3-2,TRBD1,TRBJ2-7,.,CASSQDRARGPPVSYF,TGTGCCAGCAGCCAAGATCGGGCAAGGGGGCCTCCTGTATCGTACTTC
TRBV29-1,TRBD2,TRBJ2-7,.,CSVEAGGLAEQYF,TGCAGCGTTGAAGCGGGAGGGTTGGCCGAGCAGTACTTC
TRBV23-1,TRBD2,TRBJ2-7,.,CASIPGGEYEQYF,TGCGCCAGCATTCCCGGGGGGGAATACGAGCAGTACTTC
TRBV19,.,TRBJ1-5,.,CASIVDRSANQPQHF,TGTGCCAGTATCGTAGACAGGTCCGCTAATCAGCCCCAGCATTTT
TRBV15,.,TRBJ2-7,.,CATSRDRQVYEQYF,TGTGCCACCAGCAGAGACAGACAGGTTTACGAGCAGTACTTC
TRBV29-1,TRBD2,TRBJ2-1,.,CSASSGGPYNEQFF,TGCAGCGCTTCAAGCGGGGGGCCTTACAATGAGCAGTTCTTC
TRBV10-2,TRBD1,TRBJ1-5,.,CASSDLTGFQPQHF,TGCGCCAGCAGCGATTTGACAGGGTTCCAGCCCCAGCATTTT
TRBV30,.,TRBJ2-5,.,CAWSRGKLYGVQQETQYF,TGTGCCTGGAGCCGAGGGAAACTATATGGAGTACAACAAGAGACCCAGTACTTC
TRBV5-6,.,TRBJ1-1,.,CASSLYAGSKSEAFF,TGTGCCAGCAGCTTGTACGCAGGGTCGAAATCTGAAGCTTTCTTT
TRBV19,TRBD1,TRBJ1-5,.,CASSSPADRGINQPQHF,TGTGCCAGTAGCTCCCCCGCTGACAGGGGCATTAATCAGCCCCAGCATTTT
TRBV2,TRBD2,TRBJ2-1,.,CASSLLAGGPDEQFF,TGTGCCAGCAGTTTACTAGCGGGAGGGCCCGATGAGCAGTTCTTC
TRBV19,.,TRBJ1-5,.,CASSIAGFRGNQPQHF,TGTGCCAGTAGTATAGCAGGGTTTCGCGGCAATCAGCCCCAGCATTTT
TRBV3-1/TRBV3-2,.,TRBJ2-7,.,CASSQPLPAYEQYF,TGTGCCAGCAGCCAACCTCTACCGGCCTACGAGCAGTACTTC
TRBV5-1,.,TRBJ1-4,.,CASSPTGNTIEKLFF,TGCGCCAGCAGCCCCACAGGGAACACTATTGAAAAACTGTTTTTT
TRBV6-1,TRBD1,TRBJ2-5,.,CASSEWDRETQYF,TGTGCCAGCAGTGAATGGGACAGGGAAACCCAGTACTTC
TRBV5-1,.,TRBJ2-4,few,CASSDPTGTSRDIQYF,TGCGCCAGCAGCGATCCCACCGGGACAAGTAGAGACATTCAGTACTTC
TRBV6-5,TRBD1,TRBJ1-2,.,CASRFPGGNYGYTF,TGTGCCAGCAGGTTTCCAGGGGGCAACTATGGCTACACCTTC
TRBV19,.,TRBJ1-2,many,CASSLMAAVGYTF,TGTGCCAGTTCCCTTATGGCGGCAGTTGGCTACACCTTC
TRBV7-2,TRBD2,TRBJ2-3,.,CASSPLSGSTDTQYF,TGTGCCAGCAGCCCCCTTAGCGGGAGCACAGATACGCAGTATTTT
TRBV5-1,TRBD1,TRBJ1-1,.,CASSRGQGGVITEAFF,TGCGCCAGCAGCCGAGGACAGGGGGGTGTTATCACTGAAGCTTTCTTT
TRBV29-1,TRBD2,TRBJ2-7,once,CSVNRAGGGEQYF,TGCAGCGTCAATCGGGCCGGCGGGGGGGAGCAGTACTTC
TRBV10-2,TRBD2,TRBJ2-5,.,CASRDSGRETQYF,TGCGCCAGCAGAGATAGCGGGAGAGAGACCCAGTACTTC
TRBV11-2,TRBD1,TRBJ1-1,.,CASSLGDRERTEAFF,TGTGCCAGCAGCTTAGGAGACAGGGAGAGGACTGAAGCTTTCTTT
TRBV7-6,.,TRBJ2-5,.,CASSNPGYWETQYF,TGTGCCAGCAGCAATCCAGGGTATTGGGAGACCCAGTACTTC
TRBV19,TRBD1,TRBJ1-5,.,CASSIGRQGFQPQHF,TGTGCCAGTAGTATAGGACGACAGGGCTTTCAGCCCCAGCATTTT
TRBV9,.,TRBJ2-3,.,CASSVVSDTQYF,TGTGCCAGCAGCGTAGTATCAGATACGCAGTATTTT
TRBV14,.,TRBJ1-3,.,CASSQDLGVLHSGNTIYF,TGTGCCAGCAGCCAGGACCTAGGGGTCCTGCACTCTGGAAACACCATATATTTT
TRBV10-1,.,TRBJ1-1,once,CASSESRNLLDTEAFF,TGCGCCAGCAGTGAGTCGCGAAACCTCTTGGACACTGAAGCTTTCTTT
TRBV18,TRBD2,TRBJ2-7,.,CASSPRREVGEQYF,TGTGCCAGCTCACCCCGGCGGGAGGTCGGCGAGCAGTACTTC